The clone carrying this T cell receptor (beta chain) has just a few counts. A second PCR of 7 to 11 cycles used a sample-barcoded 5' primer and a J-beta primer mix. From the 5' RACE reads, TCRdb called clonotypes with MiXCR, one entry per CDR3 protein. The table includes fewer than 600,000 distinct CDR3 sequences, about 27% detected once. The record originates from a study of blood T cells in healthy people across ages. The sample was also linked to a second study, of T cells of mothers and their children.

The receptor comes from a boy aged 2-9 years in good health. The sample consisted of blood.

CDR3 in DNA: TGTGCCAGCAGAGCCACGGGAAAGCGGCACGAGACCCAGTACTTC. Protein product: CASRATGKRHETQYF. V gene TRBV6-2 or TRBV6-3 combines with J gene TRBJ2-5; maybe TRBD2 (5 bases). CDR1 MNHEY and CDR2 SVGEGT come from the germline V gene. With 6 bases removed from V and 5 bases from J, the gap between germline ends came to 19 bases. The CDR3 is made up of 15 amino acids.